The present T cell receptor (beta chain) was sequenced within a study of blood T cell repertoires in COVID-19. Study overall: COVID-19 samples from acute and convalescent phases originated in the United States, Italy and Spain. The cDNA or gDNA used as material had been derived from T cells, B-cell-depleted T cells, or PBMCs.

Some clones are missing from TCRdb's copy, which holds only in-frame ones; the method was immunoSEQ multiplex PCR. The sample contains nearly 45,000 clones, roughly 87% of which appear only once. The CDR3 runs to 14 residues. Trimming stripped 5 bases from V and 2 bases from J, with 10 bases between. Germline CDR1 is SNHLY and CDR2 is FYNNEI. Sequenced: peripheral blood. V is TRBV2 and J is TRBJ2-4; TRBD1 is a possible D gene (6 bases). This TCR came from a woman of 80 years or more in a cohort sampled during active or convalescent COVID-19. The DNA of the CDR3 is TGTGCCAGCAGTCTACAGGGTACCAAAAACATTCAGTACTTC. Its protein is CASSLQGTKNIQYF.